The TCR beta chain under discussion was sequenced for a study of T cells in Graves' hyperthyroidism and ophthalmopathy. Broader study findings: Blood also showed most of the thyroid clonotypes that were expanded above 0.001. Ophthalmopathy stood apart from stable hyperthyroidism in a 13 V-J model.

Uncontrolled infection, other autoimmune disease, pregnancy or lactation led to exclusion. TCR beta CDR3 region amplification was performed from RNA transcripts. First-round RT-PCR with HTBI primers amplified the TCR CDR3 region. Using its own MiXCR run on the multiplex PCR reads, TCRdb lists one record per CDR3 protein. The sample gives approximately 700,000 distinct CDR3 sequences, 45% of which show up once; under 8.5% is in the top ten. The CDR3 contains 14 residues. Germline values: CDR1 ENHRY, CDR2 SYGVKD. V gave up 6 bases and J gave up 2 bases, with 13 bases separating them. This clonotype was detected many times. Its antigen is unidentified.

Material for sequencing was peripheral blood or thyroid tissue (not recorded which). This sequence joins TRBV10-3 and TRBJ1-2; D not certain. The TCR comes from an adult man with Graves' disease, either hyperthyroidism or ophthalmopathy (not recorded which). CDR3 DNA sequence: TGTGCCATCAGAACAGACACCACCAACTATGGCTACACCTTC. Encoded protein: CAIRTDTTNYGYTF.